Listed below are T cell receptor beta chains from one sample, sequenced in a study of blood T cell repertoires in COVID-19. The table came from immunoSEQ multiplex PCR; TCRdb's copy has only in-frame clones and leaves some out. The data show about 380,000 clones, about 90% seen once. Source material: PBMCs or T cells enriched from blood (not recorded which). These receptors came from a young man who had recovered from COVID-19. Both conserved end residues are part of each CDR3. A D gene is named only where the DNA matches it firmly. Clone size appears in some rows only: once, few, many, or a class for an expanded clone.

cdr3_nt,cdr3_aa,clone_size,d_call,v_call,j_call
TGTGCCTGGGGGTCCCCTGCGGTTGGCCATGAGCAGTTCTTC,CAWGSPAVGHEQFF,.,.,TRBV30,TRBJ2-1
TGCGCCAGCAGTGAGAGGGCGGGGGCCGTTGTCACAGATACGCAGTATTTT,CASSERAGAVVTDTQYF,.,.,TRBV10-2,TRBJ2-3
TGTGCCAGCTCCCGGGACTTGCAAGAGACCCAGTACTTC,CASSRDLQETQYF,.,.,TRBV11-3,TRBJ2-5
TGTGCCAGCAGTTCCGGCCCCCGGGACAGGGGTTACGAGCAGTACTTC,CASSSGPRDRGYEQYF,.,TRBD1,TRBV6-5,TRBJ2-7
TGTGCCAGCAGTTCTAGACAGGGGGTAAACACTGAAGCTTTCTTT,CASSSRQGVNTEAFF,.,TRBD1,TRBV6-5,TRBJ1-1
TGTGCCAGCAGCTTGGGGGGACCGAGCTCTGGAAACACCATATATTTT,CASSLGGPSSGNTIYF,.,.,TRBV7-7,TRBJ1-3
TGTGCCAGCAGCTTCTCCCTTGACTATGGCTACACCTTC,CASSFSLDYGYTF,.,.,TRBV7-9,TRBJ1-2
TGTGCCAGCAGCGTAGGAATAAGCGGGGCCAGCACAGATACGCAGTATTTT,CASSVGISGASTDTQYF,few,TRBD2,TRBV9,TRBJ2-3
TGTGCCAGCAGCGTGAGTGTGGGCGCCGGGGAGCTGTTTTTT,CASSVSVGAGELFF,once,.,TRBV9,TRBJ2-2
TGTGCCAGCAGCGTAGGGGCAGGATCAGTGGACACCATATATTTT,CASSVGAGSVDTIYF,.,.,TRBV9,TRBJ1-3
TGTGCCAGCAGCGTAGAGGAGGGGATATCCTACAATGAGCAGTTCTTC,CASSVEEGISYNEQFF,.,.,TRBV9,TRBJ2-1
TGTGCCAGCAGCCAAGACCGGGGGGGGCTCAGAGATACGCAGTATTTT,CASSQDRGGLRDTQYF,.,TRBD2,TRBV14,TRBJ2-3
TGTGCCAGCAGCTTAGAAAGGGGGCGAGATTATAATTCACCCCTCCACTTT,CASSLERGRDYNSPLHF,.,TRBD1,TRBV7-9,TRBJ1-6
TGTGCCAGTAGTATAGACGAAGACAGCCTGAACACTGAAGCTTTCTTT,CASSIDEDSLNTEAFF,once,.,TRBV19,TRBJ1-1
TGTGCCCTTACAGGGGTTGACAATGAGCAGTTCTTC,CALTGVDNEQFF,.,TRBD1,TRBV2,TRBJ2-1
TGTGCCAGCAGCCAACCCGGGACAGGGCATGGCTACACCTTC,CASSQPGTGHGYTF,.,TRBD1,TRBV4-2,TRBJ1-2
TGTGCCAGCAGCAACGACAGTAACTATGGCTACACCTTC,CASSNDSNYGYTF,.,.,TRBV7-9,TRBJ1-2
TGTGCCAGCAGTATCGCGGGGGGGCATTGGAAGCAGTACTTC,CASSIAGGHWKQYF,.,TRBD2,TRBV6-1,TRBJ2-7
TGCGCCAGCAGTAGAGACAGAAACTATGGCTACACCTTC,CASSRDRNYGYTF,once,.,TRBV10-2,TRBJ1-2
TGTGCCAGTAGTCCAAGGACAGGGTGGGTGAACACTGAAGCTTTCTTT,CASSPRTGWVNTEAFF,few,TRBD1,TRBV19,TRBJ1-1
TGTGCCAGCAGGAAGGGACAGGGAGCTGAAGCTTTCTTT,CASRKGQGAEAFF,.,TRBD1,TRBV6-5,TRBJ1-1
TGTGCCAGCAGCTGGATCCGGGACAGGGGGCAAGAAGTGCAGCCCCAGCATTTT,CASSWIRDRGQEVQPQHF,.,TRBD1,TRBV14,TRBJ1-5
TGTGCCTGGAGTGTAGCCAGGGGGACGGAGCAGTACTTC,CAWSVARGTEQYF,.,TRBD1,TRBV30,TRBJ2-7
TGTGCCAGCAGTATTGGACAGGCCAGTTGCACCTTC,CASSIGQASCTF,.,TRBD1,TRBV6-5,TRBJ1-2
TGCGCCAGCAGCCAAGGGGTGATGGGCGGGAATCAGCCCCAGCATTTT,CASSQGVMGGNQPQHF,.,.,TRBV4-1,TRBJ1-5
TGTGCCAGCAGCTTAGTAGCAGATACGCAGTATTTT,CASSLVADTQYF,.,.,TRBV7-9,TRBJ2-3
TGCAGCGCCCTGACAGGGACGAACACTGAAGCTTTCTTT,CSALTGTNTEAFF,few,TRBD1,TRBV29-1,TRBJ1-1
TGTGCCAGCAGCGTAGGGCGGGGTCTTTCCTACGAGCAGTACTTC,CASSVGRGLSYEQYF,.,.,TRBV9,TRBJ2-7
TGTGCCAGCAGCCCCTATAGCAATCAGCCCCAGCATTTT,CASSPYSNQPQHF,few,.,TRBV12-3/TRBV12-4,TRBJ1-5
TGTGCCAGCAGCCACTCAGGGGCTGGAAACACCATATATTTT,CASSHSGAGNTIYF,.,.,TRBV3-1/TRBV3-2,TRBJ1-3
TGCGCCAGCAGCCAACCGAGCTATGGCTACACCTTC,CASSQPSYGYTF,.,.,TRBV4-3,TRBJ1-2
TGTGCCAGCAGCTGGGTTCCCACTAGTCCGAGCTCTGGAAACACCATATATTTT,CASSWVPTSPSSGNTIYF,.,.,TRBV11-2,TRBJ1-3
TGTGCCAGCAGTCTGACAGCGTACTCCTATAATTCACCCCTCCACTTT,CASSLTAYSYNSPLHF,.,.,TRBV27,TRBJ1-6
TGTGCCAGCAGCAAACGTGGACAGGGAATTTCCTTCCAGCCCCAGCATTTT,CASSKRGQGISFQPQHF,.,.,TRBV21-1,TRBJ1-5
TGTGCCAGTAGACCCCTAGGGGGGGCAAATGAAAAACTGTTTTTT,CASRPLGGANEKLFF,.,.,TRBV19,TRBJ1-4
TGTGCCAGCAGCTTAGCGAGAAGGGACAGGGGGAATGAAAAACTGTTTTTT,CASSLARRDRGNEKLFF,.,TRBD1,TRBV7-9,TRBJ1-4
TGTGCCAGCTCACCAAGGAGAGGGATTGGCTACACCTTC,CASSPRRGIGYTF,.,.,TRBV18,TRBJ1-2
TGTGCCAGCAGCTTAATTTCTAGCGGGGTTCGCTCTGGGGCCAACGTCCTGACTTTC,CASSLISSGVRSGANVLTF,.,TRBD2,TRBV7-8,TRBJ2-6
TGTGCCAGCAGCTTGGCCAGGGGTTGGACTGAAGCTTTCTTT,CASSLARGWTEAFF,.,.,TRBV7-2,TRBJ1-1
TGTGCCTGGAGCCGGACACAAACCGGGGAGCTGTTTTTT,CAWSRTQTGELFF,.,.,TRBV30,TRBJ2-2
TGTGCCAGCAGCTCTCAAGGGGGGGCAGAGGGCTACACCTTC,CASSSQGGAEGYTF,.,.,TRBV11-2,TRBJ1-2
TGTGCCAGCTCACGGACTGAAGAGCAGTACTTC,CASSRTEEQYF,.,.,TRBV18,TRBJ2-7
TGTGCCAGTAGTATAGTATCCGGAGGGAACTATGGCTACACCTTC,CASSIVSGGNYGYTF,.,.,TRBV19,TRBJ1-2
TGTGCCTGGATTTATATGAAGATCTGGAGGCAGAACACTGAAGCTTTCTTT,CAWIYMKIWRQNTEAFF,once,.,TRBV30,TRBJ1-1
TGCGCCAGCAGCCCCGGACAGGGAGATATGCCCCAGCATTTT,CASSPGQGDMPQHF,.,TRBD1,TRBV5-1,TRBJ1-5
TGCGCCAGTCGAAACCCGGGACAGGGTGGAGATACGCAGTATTTT,CASRNPGQGGDTQYF,.,TRBD1,TRBV4-1,TRBJ2-3
TGTGCCAGCAGCCCGCTGGGACAGGGGGGGTACGAGCAGTACTTC,CASSPLGQGGYEQYF,.,TRBD1,TRBV11-2,TRBJ2-7
TGTGCCAGCAGGTCCCCGGCGGGGGGGACCCAGTACTTC,CASRSPAGGTQYF,.,TRBD2,TRBV2,TRBJ2-5
TGTGCCAGCAGCCCATGGGAGGAGAACACTGAAGCTTTCTTT,CASSPWEENTEAFF,.,.,TRBV6-2/TRBV6-3,TRBJ1-1